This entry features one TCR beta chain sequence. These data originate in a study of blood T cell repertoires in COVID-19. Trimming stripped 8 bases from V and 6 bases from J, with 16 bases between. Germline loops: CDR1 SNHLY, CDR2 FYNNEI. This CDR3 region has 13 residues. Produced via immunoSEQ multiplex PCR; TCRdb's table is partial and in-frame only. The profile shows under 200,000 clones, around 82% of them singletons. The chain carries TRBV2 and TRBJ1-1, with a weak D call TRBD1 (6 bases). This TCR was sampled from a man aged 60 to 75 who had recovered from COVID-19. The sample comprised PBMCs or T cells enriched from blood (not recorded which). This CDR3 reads CASGTGLAPEAFF. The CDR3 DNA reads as TGTGCCAGCGGTACAGGGTTGGCTCCTGAAGCTTTCTTT.